This T cell receptor beta chain was found in a study of OX40 agonist ivuxolimab in advanced cancers. Regarding the complete study: Ivuxolimab was a fully human IgG2 agonistic monoclonal antibody targeting the costimulatory receptor OX40 (CD134). Intravenous ivuxolimab was administered to patients every 2 weeks at six dose levels: 0.01, 0.1, 0.3, 1.5, 3 and 10 mg/kg. Among the roughly 54 dose-escalation patients, about 20 had hepatocellular carcinoma, about 15 melanoma, 9 renal cell carcinoma and 9 head and neck cancer. In the dose-escalation cohort, around four fifths of patients were male, and the mean age was approximately 60 years with a range of roughly 20 to 79. Prior anti-PD-1, anti-PD-L1 or anti-CTLA-4 therapy was permitted, and 40% of dose-escalation patients had received checkpoint inhibitors. Partial responses occurred in three dose-escalation patients: two with cutaneous melanoma and one with hepatocellular carcinoma. Peripheral TCRbeta sequencing was intended to test whether TCR sequence diversity was altered and clonal T-cell expansion was caused by ivuxolimab. The paper reports the monotherapy dose-escalation portion (N = 52 patients) of the phase I ivuxolimab trial.

V lost 4 bases and J lost 2 bases, and the count of bases not matched to a germline gene is 15. From its cysteine to its phenylalanine, the CDR3 spans 18 amino acids. Kept here is only the CDR3 DNA, which spans 54 bases and is read in frame from base 1. Via the germline V gene (reference sequence), CDR1 is PRHDT and CDR2 FYEKMQ. The trial excluded patients who had a history of autoimmune disease or were on systemic immunosuppression. In every dose cohort, peripheral blood was drawn for TCR sequencing at baseline, cycle 4 day 1, and cycle 7 day 1. The samples were taken from a phase I, first-in-human, multicenter, open-label dose-escalation trial of ivuxolimab. The trial enrolled adults with locally advanced or metastatic head and neck squamous cell, hepatocellular, melanoma or renal cell carcinoma. CD4+ and CD8+ T cells were sorted separately from peripheral blood before TCR sequencing. To note about this clone: Its recognized antigen is unknown. Base qualities are not provided; no much larger clone lies one nucleotide away.

The investigation overall reported the following: Low levels of normalized T-cell clonal expansion were also seen in some patients who did not respond. Partial responders in the 0.1-3.0 mg/kg groups had among the lowest normalized peripheral clonal expansion, especially among CD8+ T cells. After ivuxolimab, expanded clones were on average more numerous among CD8+ T cells than among CD4+ T cells. Which antigens the clonally expanded peripheral T cells were specific for was not determined. At doses of 0.1 to 3.0 mg/kg, clonal expansion of both CD4+ and CD8+ T cells in blood was seen between baseline and week 6.

Genomic DNA was isolated from the sorted cells so that the TCRbeta CDR3 region could be sequenced. The immunoSEQ Assay was used for sequencing of TCRbeta CDR3 regions. TCRdb's version of the immuneACCESS table is confined to in-frame rearrangements and falls short of the full clone set. An unresolved V gene accounts for under half of the shortfall where checked; the remainder is of unknown origin. The sample table records 65,000 to 70,000 clones; roughly nine tenths of these occur just once. The biggest ten clones account for about 2.5% of the sample. Sequenced material: CD4+ or CD8+ T cells sorted from blood, taken in a trial of the OX40 agonist ivuxolimab. The chain uses TRBV13 and TRBJ2-5; TRBD2 agrees with 8 junctional bases. This clonotype originated in an adult with an advanced solid tumor such as melanoma, head and neck, liver or kidney cancer. The CDR3 has the sequence CASSSKLGSGARQETQYF. The DNA reads as follows: TGTGCCAGCAGCTCTAAGTTGGGTAGCGGGGCCAGACAAGAGACCCAGTACTTC.